The clone carrying this TCR beta chain has a handful of counts. The source material, RNA transcripts, was used to amplify TCR beta CDR3 regions. An initial round of RT-PCR targeting the TCR CDR3 relied on the HTBI primer set. TCRdb processed the multiplex PCR reads anew with MiXCR; each CDR3 protein has one entry. The repertoire includes about 560,000 distinct CDR3 sequences, 16% of them detected once, and 15% to 20% sits in the top ten. This entry comes from a study of T cells in Graves' hyperthyroidism and ophthalmopathy. The ends lost 2 bases at V and 3 bases at J; junction bases unmatched: 8. CDR1 is SGHDT, CDR2 YYEEEE, per germline. The CDR3 covers 16 residues. Researchers defined stable Graves' hyperthyroidism as no ophthalmopathy progression within 18 months. Diagnoses rested on clinical symptoms, serum thyroxine and TRAb, thyroid ultrasound and orbital computed tomography.

The sample comprised blood. The V gene is TRBV5-6, the J gene TRBJ2-1; 7 bases align to TRBD1. This clonotype was obtained from a woman under 30 with Graves' hyperthyroidism. In DNA form, the CDR3 reads TGTGCCAGCAGCTTCCGGGGCCAGGGGGACTACAATGAGCAGTTCTTC. Translated, it gives CASSFRGQGDYNEQFF.